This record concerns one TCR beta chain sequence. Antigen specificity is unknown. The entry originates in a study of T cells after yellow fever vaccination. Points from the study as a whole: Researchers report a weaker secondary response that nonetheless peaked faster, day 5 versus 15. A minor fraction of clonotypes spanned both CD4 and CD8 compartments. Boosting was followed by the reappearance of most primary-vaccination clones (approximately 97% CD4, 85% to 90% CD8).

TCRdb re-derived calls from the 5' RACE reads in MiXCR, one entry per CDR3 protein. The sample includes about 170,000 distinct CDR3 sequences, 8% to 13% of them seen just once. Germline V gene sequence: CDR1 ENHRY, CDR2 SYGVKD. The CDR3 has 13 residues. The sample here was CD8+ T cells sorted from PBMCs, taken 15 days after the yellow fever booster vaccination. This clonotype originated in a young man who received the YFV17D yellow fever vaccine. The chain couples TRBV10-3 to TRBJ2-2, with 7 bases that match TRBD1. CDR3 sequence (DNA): TGTGCTTCCGGGACAGCGAACACCGGGGAGCTGTTTTTT. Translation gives CASGTANTGELFF.